The clone carrying this TCR beta chain came up many times. Its matching antigen is unknown. The data were taken from a study of Graves' ophthalmopathy and Graves' hyperthyroidism. Turning to the study itself: Prior to any treatment, peripheral blood was collected at the time of initial diagnosis.

Cases classed as stable hyperthyroidism had no ophthalmopathy within 18 months of follow-up. Orbital computed tomography, thyroid ultrasound, TRAb, serum thyroxine and clinical symptoms formed the basis of diagnosis. Study-wide points: For predicting ophthalmopathy progression, the model had more than 60% sensitivity and 72.22% specificity.

This CDR3 has 14 residues. The germline V gene encodes CDR1 SGHRS and CDR2 YFSETQ. With 4 bases removed from V and 4 bases from J, the gap between germline ends came to 14 bases. From RNA, the CDR3 regions of TCR beta chains were amplified and sequenced. RT-PCR was first run with HTBI primers, then multiplex PCR in a second round. TCRdb recomputed calls from the multiplex PCR reads with MiXCR, one row per CDR3 protein. The sample comprises 400,000 or so distinct CDR3 sequences, approximately 18% of which are singletons, and roughly 2.3% rests with the top ten. The receptor was derived from an adult woman with stable Graves' hyperthyroidism. The specimen sequenced was peripheral blood. The chain employs TRBV5-1 and TRBJ1-1; D might be TRBD1 (6 bases). The CDR3 is CASSRNSDSTEAFF. The CDR3 nucleotides read TGCGCCAGCAGCCGGAACTCGGACAGCACTGAAGCTTTCTTT. The whole variable domain, remainder taken from reference TRBV5-1 and TRBJ1-1, is KAGVTQTPRYLIKTRGQQVTLSCSPISGHRSVSWYQQTPGQGLQFLFEYFSETQRNKGNFPGRFSGRQFSNSRSEMNVSTLELGDSALYLCASSRNSDSTEAFFGQGTRLTVV.